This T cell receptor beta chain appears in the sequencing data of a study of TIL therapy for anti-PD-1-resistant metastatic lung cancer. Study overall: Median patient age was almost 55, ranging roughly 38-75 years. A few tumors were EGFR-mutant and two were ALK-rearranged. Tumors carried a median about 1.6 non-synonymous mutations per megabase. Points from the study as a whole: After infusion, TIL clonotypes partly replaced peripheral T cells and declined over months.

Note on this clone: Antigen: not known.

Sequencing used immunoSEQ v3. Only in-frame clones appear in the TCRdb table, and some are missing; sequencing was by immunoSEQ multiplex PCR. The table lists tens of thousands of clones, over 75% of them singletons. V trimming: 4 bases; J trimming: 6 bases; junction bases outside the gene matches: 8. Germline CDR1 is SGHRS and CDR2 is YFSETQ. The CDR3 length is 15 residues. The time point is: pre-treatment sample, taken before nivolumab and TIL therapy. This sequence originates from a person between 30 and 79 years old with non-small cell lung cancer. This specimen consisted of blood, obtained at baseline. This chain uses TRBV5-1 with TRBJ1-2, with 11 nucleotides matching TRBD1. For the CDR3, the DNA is TGCGCCAGCAGCGTACCCGGGACAGGGGGAAATGGCTACACCTTC. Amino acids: CASSVPGTGGNGYTF.